This TCR beta chain was sequenced in a study of shared clonotypes between healthy human individuals. Overall study: The donors, a couple of women and three men, were aged 18 to 49.

Germline V gene data show CDR1 as SNHLY and CDR2 as FYNNEI. The V gene end was trimmed by 7 bases and the J gene end by 4 bases; junction bases not matched to a gene: 4. The CDR3 loop spans 14 amino acids. The count of this clone is one. Profiled with immunoSEQ multiplex PCR; TCRdb holds only in-frame clones, not every one. The sample includes around 500,000 clones, 76% of them seen just once. The chain uses TRBV2 and TRBJ2-2; 9 nucleotides line up with TRBD1. The sequence was obtained from a woman aged 40 to 50 in good health. Some clones in this sample may be carry-over from other donors' samples. The sequenced material came from PBMCs. DNA for the CDR3: TGTGCCAGCAACGGACAGGGGATCACCGGGGAGCTGTTTTTT. Encoded protein: CASNGQGITGELFF.